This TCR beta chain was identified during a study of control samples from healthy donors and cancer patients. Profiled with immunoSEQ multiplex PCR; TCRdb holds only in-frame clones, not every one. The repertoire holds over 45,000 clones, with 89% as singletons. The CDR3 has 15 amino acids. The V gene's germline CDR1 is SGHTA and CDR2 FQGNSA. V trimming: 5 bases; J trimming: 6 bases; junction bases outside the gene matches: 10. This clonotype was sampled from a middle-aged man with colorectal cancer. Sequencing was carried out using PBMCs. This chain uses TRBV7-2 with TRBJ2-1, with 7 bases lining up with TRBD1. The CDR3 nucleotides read TGTGCCAGCAGCCCACCCCGGGACAGAACCAATGAGCAGTTCTTC. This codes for CASSPPRDRTNEQFF.